This TCR beta chain comes out of a study of T cell responses to AZD1222 COVID-19 vaccine. CDR3 length: 18 amino acids. Germline CDR1 and CDR2: SGHAT and FQNNGV. V lost 1 base to trimming and J lost 5 bases; unmatched junction nucleotides: 16. Clones were sequenced by immunoSEQ multiplex PCR, and TCRdb holds only the in-frame ones, with some missing. The table records approximately 200,000 clones, 80% to 95% of them present only once. Recipients boosted at about 4 weeks or about 12 weeks are pooled. The source material was peripheral blood, sampled 28 days after the second AZD1222 dose. The chain joins TRBV11-2 to TRBJ2-5, with TRBD1 matching 7 bases. This sequence was found in an adult who received the AZD1222 COVID-19 vaccine. The CDR3: CASSLGSAVVGGGETQYF. Here the CDR3 DNA reads TGTGCCAGCAGCTTAGGGTCCGCGGTAGTAGGGGGCGGTGAGACCCAGTACTTC.